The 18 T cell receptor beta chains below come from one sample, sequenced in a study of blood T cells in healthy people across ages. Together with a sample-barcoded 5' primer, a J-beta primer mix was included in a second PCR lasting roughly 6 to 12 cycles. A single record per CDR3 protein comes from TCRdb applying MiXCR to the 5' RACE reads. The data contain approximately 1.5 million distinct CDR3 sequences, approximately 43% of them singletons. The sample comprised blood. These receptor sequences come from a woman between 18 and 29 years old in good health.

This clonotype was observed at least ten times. CDR3 region: CSAREADVEQFF. The CDR3 nucleotides read TGCAGTGCTAGAGAGGCAGACGTTGAGCAGTTCTTC. The chain links TRBV20-1 to TRBJ2-1; D unclear. The CDR3 extends over 12 amino acids. V dropped 0 bases and J dropped 9 bases, with 9 bases sitting between them. Germline V gene sequence: CDR1 DFQATT, CDR2 SNEGSKA (reference sequence).

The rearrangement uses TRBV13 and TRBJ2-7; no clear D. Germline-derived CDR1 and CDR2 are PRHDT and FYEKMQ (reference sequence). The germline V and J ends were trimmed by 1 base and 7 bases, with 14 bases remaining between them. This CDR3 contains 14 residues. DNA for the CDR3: TGTGCCAGCAGCTTAGTTGGTGCGCGGAGAGAGCAGTACTTC. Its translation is CASSLVGARREQYF.

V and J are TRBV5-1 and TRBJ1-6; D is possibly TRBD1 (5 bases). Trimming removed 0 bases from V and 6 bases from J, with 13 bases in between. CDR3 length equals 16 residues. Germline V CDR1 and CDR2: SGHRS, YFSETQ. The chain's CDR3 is CASSLGGAGTNSPLHF. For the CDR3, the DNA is TGCGCCAGCAGCTTGGGGGGCGCAGGGACTAATTCACCCCTCCACTTT.

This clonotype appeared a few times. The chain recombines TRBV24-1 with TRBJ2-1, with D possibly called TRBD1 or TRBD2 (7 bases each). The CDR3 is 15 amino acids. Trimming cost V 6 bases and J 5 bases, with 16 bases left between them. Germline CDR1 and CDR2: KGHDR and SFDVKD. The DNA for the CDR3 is TGTGCCACCAGTTCCCAGGGGGGGGCCAACAATGAGCAGTTCTTC. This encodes CATSSQGGANNEQFF.

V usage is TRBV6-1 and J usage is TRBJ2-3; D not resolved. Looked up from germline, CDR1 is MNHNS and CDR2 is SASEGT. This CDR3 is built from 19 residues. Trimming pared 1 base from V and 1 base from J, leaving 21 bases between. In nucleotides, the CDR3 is TGTGCCAGCAGTGAAGATGGCGGCCCCAACCTCGCTGGCACAGATACGCAGTATTTT. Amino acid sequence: CASSEDGGPNLAGTDTQYF.

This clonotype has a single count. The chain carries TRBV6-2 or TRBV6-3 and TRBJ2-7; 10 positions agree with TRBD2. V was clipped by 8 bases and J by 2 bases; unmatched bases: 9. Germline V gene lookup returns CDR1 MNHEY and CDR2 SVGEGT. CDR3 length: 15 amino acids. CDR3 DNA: TGTGCCAGCGGTCTGATAGCGGGAGGACCCTACGAGCAGTACTTC. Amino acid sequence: CASGLIAGGPYEQYF.

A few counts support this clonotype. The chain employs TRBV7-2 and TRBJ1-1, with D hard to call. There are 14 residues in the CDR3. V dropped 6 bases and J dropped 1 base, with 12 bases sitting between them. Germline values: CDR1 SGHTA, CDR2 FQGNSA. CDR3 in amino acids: CASRSPGKNTEAFF. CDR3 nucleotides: TGTGCCAGCAGATCGCCGGGCAAGAACACTGAAGCTTTCTTT.

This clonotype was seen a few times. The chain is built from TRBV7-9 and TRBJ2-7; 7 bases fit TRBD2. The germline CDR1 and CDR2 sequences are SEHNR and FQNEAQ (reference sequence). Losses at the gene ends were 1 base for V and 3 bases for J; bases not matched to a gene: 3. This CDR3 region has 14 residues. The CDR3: CASSLVGLDYEQYF. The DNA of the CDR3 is TGTGCCAGCAGCTTAGTTGGACTAGACTACGAGCAGTACTTC.

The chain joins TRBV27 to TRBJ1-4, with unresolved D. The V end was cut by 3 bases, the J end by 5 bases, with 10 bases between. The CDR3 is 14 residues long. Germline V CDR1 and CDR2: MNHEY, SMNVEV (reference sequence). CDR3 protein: CASSFFGVNEKLFF. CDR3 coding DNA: TGTGCCAGCAGTTTCTTTGGAGTCAATGAAAAACTGTTTTTT.

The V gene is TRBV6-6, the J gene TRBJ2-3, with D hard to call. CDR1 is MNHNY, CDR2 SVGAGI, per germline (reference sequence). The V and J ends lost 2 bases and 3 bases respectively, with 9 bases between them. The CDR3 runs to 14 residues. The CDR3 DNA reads TGTGCCAGCAGTTACAACCAATTGACAGATACGCAGTATTTT. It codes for CASSYNQLTDTQYF.

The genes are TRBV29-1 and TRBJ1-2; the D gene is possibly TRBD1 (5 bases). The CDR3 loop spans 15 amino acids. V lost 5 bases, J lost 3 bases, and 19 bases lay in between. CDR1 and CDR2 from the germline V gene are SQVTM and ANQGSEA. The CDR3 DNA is TGCAGCGTTTCCAAGCCACCGGGGCTTGACTATGGCTACACCTTC. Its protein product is CSVSKPPGLDYGYTF.

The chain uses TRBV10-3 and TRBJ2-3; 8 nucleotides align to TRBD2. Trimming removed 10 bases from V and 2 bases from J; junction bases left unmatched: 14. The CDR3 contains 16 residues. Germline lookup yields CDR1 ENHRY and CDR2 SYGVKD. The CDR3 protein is CATPQGGGKFTDTQYF. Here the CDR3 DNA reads TGTGCCACCCCCCAGGGCGGGGGGAAATTCACAGATACGCAGTATTTT.

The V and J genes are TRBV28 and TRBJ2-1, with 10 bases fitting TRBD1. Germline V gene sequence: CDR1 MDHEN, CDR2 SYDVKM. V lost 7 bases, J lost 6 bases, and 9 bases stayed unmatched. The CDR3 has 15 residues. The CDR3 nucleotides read TGTGCCAGCAAAGGGGGAGGGACAGGGGTCAATGAGCAGTTCTTC. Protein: CASKGGGTGVNEQFF.

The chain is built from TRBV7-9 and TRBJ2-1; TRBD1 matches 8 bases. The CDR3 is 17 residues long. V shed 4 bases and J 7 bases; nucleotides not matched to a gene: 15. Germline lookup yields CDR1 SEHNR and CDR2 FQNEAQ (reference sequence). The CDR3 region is CASSYPGRGLPLNEQFF. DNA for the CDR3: TGTGCCAGCAGCTATCCCGGCAGGGGGCTACCCCTGAATGAGCAGTTCTTC.

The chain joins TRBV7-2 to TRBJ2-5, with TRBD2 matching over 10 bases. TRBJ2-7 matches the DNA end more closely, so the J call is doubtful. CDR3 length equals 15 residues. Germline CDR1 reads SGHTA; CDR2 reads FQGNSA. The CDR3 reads CASSPPGTSVYEQYF. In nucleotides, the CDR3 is TGTGCCAGCAGCCCCCCCGGGACTAGCGTCTACGAGCAGTACTTC.

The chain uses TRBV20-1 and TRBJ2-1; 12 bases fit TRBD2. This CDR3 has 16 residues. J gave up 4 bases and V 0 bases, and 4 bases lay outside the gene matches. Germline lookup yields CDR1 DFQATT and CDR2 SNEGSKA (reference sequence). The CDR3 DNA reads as TGCAGTGCTAGAGACTTGACTAGCGGGAGATACAATGAGCAGTTCTTC. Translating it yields CSARDLTSGRYNEQFF.

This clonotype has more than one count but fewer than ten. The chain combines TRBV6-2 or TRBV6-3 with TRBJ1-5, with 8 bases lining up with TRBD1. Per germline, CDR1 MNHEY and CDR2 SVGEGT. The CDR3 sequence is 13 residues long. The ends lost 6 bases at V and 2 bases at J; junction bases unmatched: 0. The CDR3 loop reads CASRDRGNQPQHF. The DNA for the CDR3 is TGTGCCAGCAGGGACAGGGGCAATCAGCCCCAGCATTTT.

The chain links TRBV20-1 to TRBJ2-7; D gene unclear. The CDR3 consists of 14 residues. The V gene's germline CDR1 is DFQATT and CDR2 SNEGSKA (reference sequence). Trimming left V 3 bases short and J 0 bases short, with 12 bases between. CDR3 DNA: TGCAGTGCTAGGGAATTGACGAACTCCTACGAGCAGTACTTC. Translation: CSARELTNSYEQYF.